This TCR beta chain was sequenced in a study of breast tumors, draining lymph nodes, adjacent tissues. This CDR3 is 12 amino acids long. The germline CDR1 and CDR2 sequences are DFQATT and SNEGSKA (reference sequence). Trimming removed 6 bases at V and 3 bases at J, with 12 bases between. Breast cancer patients provided tissue from their axillary draining lymph nodes. The study, taken as a whole, reports: Luminal-like breast cancer showed significantly greater tumor-nontumor repertoire similarity than basal-like breast cancer did. Most tumor T cells seemingly derive from lymph node, then expand in tumor. Tumors had less TCR diversity than lymph nodes, more than nontumor tissue. Data only fit, rather than demonstrated, lymph node origin of most tumor T cells.

On this clonotype itself: Its matching antigen is unknown.

TCRdb reanalysed the multiplex PCR reads using MiXCR and keeps one entry per CDR3 protein. The data contain about 130,000 distinct CDR3 sequences, less than 20% of them singletons. This chain uses TRBV20-1 with TRBJ2-7; D is possibly TRBD1 or TRBD2 (5 bases each). This clonotype was sampled from a female donor with breast cancer. Some clones in this sample may be carry-over from other donors' samples. Sequencing used axillary lymph node tissue. The CDR3 DNA sequence: TGCAGTGCCCAGGGAGTAAACTACGAGCAGTACTTC. Translation: CSAQGVNYEQYF.